What follows are 30 T cell receptor beta chains derived from one specimen sequenced in a study of shared clonotypes between healthy human individuals. Sequencing used immunoSEQ multiplex PCR; TCRdb keeps in-frame clones, though not all of them. The table lists some 2.4 million clones, approximately 93% of them singletons. Source material: naive CD4+ T cells from PBMCs. The subset denotes: CD45RA+ positively selected. The source of these receptors is a man between 18 and 29 years old in good health. Some clones in this sample may be carry-over from other donors' samples.

This clone was detected only once. Other DNA variants within this sample encode the same CDR3. V and J are TRBV27 and TRBJ1-2, with TRBD1 matching over 9 bases. This CDR3 comprises 13 residues. Per the germline V gene, CDR1 is MNHEY and CDR2 is SMNVEV (reference sequence). V dropped 3 bases and J dropped 4; count of bases not matched to a gene: 0. CDR3 loop: CASSLGQGYGYTF. In DNA form, the CDR3 reads TGTGCCAGCAGTTTGGGACAGGGCTATGGCTACACCTTC.

V gene TRBV5-1 combines with J gene TRBJ2-5; 8 bases are shared with TRBD2. The V gene's germline CDR1 is SGHRS and CDR2 YFSETQ. This CDR3 is 16 amino acids long. Trimming took 2 bases from V and 2 from J; bases not matched to a gene: 8. The chain's CDR3 is CASSFRGGGPQETQYF. The CDR3 nucleotides read TGCGCCAGCAGCTTTAGAGGCGGGGGGCCTCAAGAGACCCAGTACTTC.

The rearrangement joins TRBV7-3 to TRBJ1-6; tentatively, D is TRBD1 (6 bases). This CDR3 is built from 15 residues. CDR1 and CDR2 (germline): SGHTA, FQGTGA. With 5 bases removed from V and 9 bases from J, the gap between germline ends came to 17 bases. CDR3 sequence: CASSPTGIVGSPLHF. The CDR3 nucleotides are TGTGCCAGCAGCCCTACAGGGATAGTTGGTTCACCCCTCCACTTT.

The chain joins TRBV5-1 to TRBJ2-7, with D possibly matching TRBD1 (6 bases). The V gene's germline CDR1 is SGHRS and CDR2 YFSETQ. V was trimmed by 3 bases and J by 6 bases, leaving 19 bases between them. The CDR3 loop spans 15 amino acids. The CDR3 sequence: CASSWTTGSSGEQYF. DNA for the CDR3: TGCGCCAGCAGCTGGACAACAGGGTCATCCGGCGAGCAGTACTTC.

The V call is TRBV6-4, the J call TRBJ1-5, with 11 bases matching TRBD1. V shed 4 bases and J 8 bases; nucleotides not matched to a gene: 10. The CDR3 runs to 16 residues. Germline CDR1 and CDR2: MRHNA and SNTAGT. CDR3 residues: CASSGPRTGGRKPQHF. CDR3 nucleotide sequence: TGTGCCAGCAGTGGTCCGAGGACAGGGGGCCGGAAGCCCCAGCATTTT.

The V gene is TRBV28, the J gene TRBJ2-2; tentative D call: TRBD2 (7 bases). Trimming shortened V by 10 bases and J by 4 bases, and 16 bases separated the two germline ends. This CDR3 has 14 amino acids. CDR1 and CDR2 (germline): MDHEN, SYDVKM. Here the CDR3 DNA reads TGTGCCACCATGGGGGGGCGCGGCACCGGGGAGCTGTTTTTT. Its translation: CATMGGRGTGELFF.

The gene calls are TRBV11-2 and TRBJ2-2; 9 positions match TRBD1. Germline CDR1 and CDR2: SGHAT and FQNNGV. There are 15 residues in the CDR3. The junction had 6 bases not matched to a gene; V was cut back by 5 bases and J by 5 bases. The CDR3, as DNA: TGTGCCAGCAGCGCAACCGGGACAGGGACCGGGGAGCTGTTTTTT. It translates to CASSATGTGTGELFF.

This chain uses TRBV7-3 with TRBJ2-1, with TRBD1 matching 10 bases. The CDR3 loop spans 16 amino acids. V was clipped by 2 bases and J by 6 bases; unmatched bases: 7. Looked up from germline, CDR1 is SGHTA and CDR2 is FQGTGA. The CDR3: CASSLLGQGNSNEQFF. CDR3 DNA sequence: TGTGCCAGCAGCTTACTGGGACAGGGGAACTCCAATGAGCAGTTCTTC.

The V gene is TRBV27, the J gene TRBJ2-1; D could derive from TRBD1 or TRBD2 (6 bases each). Germline values: CDR1 MNHEY, CDR2 SMNVEV (reference sequence). CDR3 length equals 15 residues. V shed 1 base and J shed 4 bases, with 11 bases lying between them. This CDR3 is CASSLWGAEYNEQFF. The CDR3 nucleotides are TGTGCCAGCAGTTTATGGGGGGCAGAGTACAATGAGCAGTTCTTC.

J is TRBJ2-3 and V is TRBV14; perhaps TRBD2 as D (5 bases). The V and J ends lost 5 bases and 4 bases respectively, with 13 bases between them. The CDR3 runs to 14 residues. CDR1 is SGHDN and CDR2 is FVKESK in the germline V gene. As DNA, the CDR3 is TGTGCCAGCAGCACTTCGGGGTTCCCAGATACGCAGTATTTT. Translation gives CASSTSGFPDTQYF.

The chain uses TRBV30 and TRBJ1-5; no definite D call. V lost 2 bases and J lost 9, with 11 bases in between. CDR1 is GTSNPN, CDR2 SVGIG, per germline (reference sequence). The CDR3 is 12 residues long. CDR3 region: CAWSSGDGPQHF. The DNA for the CDR3 is TGTGCCTGGAGTTCAGGTGACGGGCCCCAGCATTTT. Full variable domain (remainder filled in from reference TRBV30 and TRBJ1-5): SQTIHQWPATLVQPVGSPLSLECTVEGTSNPNLYWYRQAAGRGLQLLFYSVGIGQISSEVPQNLSASRPQDRQFILSSKKLLLSDSGFYLCAWSSGDGPQHFGDGTRLSIL.

This chain connects TRBV13 to TRBJ1-4, with TRBD1 matching over 12 bases. This CDR3 is built from 19 residues. V lost 5 bases to trimming and J lost 2 bases; unmatched junction nucleotides: 12. CDR1 and CDR2 from the germline V gene are PRHDT and FYEKMQ (reference sequence). CDR3 nucleotide sequence: TGTGCCAGCAGCCCAAGAGGGGACAGGGGGCGAACGACTAATGAAAAACTGTTTTTT. Protein sequence: CASSPRGDRGRTTNEKLFF. The whole variable domain, remainder taken from reference TRBV13 and TRBJ1-4, is AAGVIQSPRHLIKEKRETATLKCYPIPRHDTVYWYQQGPGQDPQFLISFYEKMQSDKGSIPDRFSAQQFSDYHSELNMSSLELGDSALYFCASSPRGDRGRTTNEKLFFGSGTQLSVL.

J is TRBJ2-1 and V is TRBV18; TRBD2 matches at 12 bases. Germline trimming cut 6 bases from V and 4 bases from J; bases unmatched to any gene: 7. Germline V gene data show CDR1 as KGHSH and CDR2 as LQKENI. The CDR3 length is 16 residues. For the CDR3, the DNA is TGTGCCAGCTCCACCACTAGCGGGAGGCATTACAATGAGCAGTTCTTC. This codes for CASSTTSGRHYNEQFF.

The chain joins TRBV18 to TRBJ2-7; 11 bases map to TRBD1. The germline CDR1 and CDR2 sequences are KGHSH and LQKENI. CDR3 length: 14 residues. V was clipped by 5 bases and J by 6 bases; unmatched bases: 6. CDR3 amino acids: CASSNRGTGGEQYF. Written as DNA, the CDR3 is TGTGCCAGCTCAAACCGAGGGACAGGGGGCGAGCAGTACTTC.

The chain links TRBV7-9 to TRBJ2-7; D is uncertain. The CDR3 has 16 residues. The V gene lost 6 bases and the J gene lost 0 bases, with 18 bases spanning the gap. CDR1 is SEHNR, CDR2 FQNEAQ, per germline (reference sequence). CDR3 coding DNA: TGTGCCAGCAGACCCCGGCCGGCCCTTTCCTCCTACGAGCAGTACTTC. Translating gives CASRPRPALSSYEQYF.

This clone showed up just once. J is TRBJ2-4 and V is TRBV27, with TRBD1 identical over 8 bases. The germline CDR1 and CDR2 sequences are MNHEY and SMNVEV (reference sequence). J lost 0 bases, V lost 5 bases, and 6 bases had no gene match. CDR3 length equals 16 residues. Written as DNA, the CDR3 is TGTGCCAGCAGTCCCCGACAGGGGCTAGCCAAAAACATTCAGTACTTC. This translates into CASSPRQGLAKNIQYF.

V is TRBV6-5 and J is TRBJ2-4; 9 bases map to TRBD1. Germline V CDR1 and CDR2: MNHEY, SVGAGI. V trimming: 3 bases; J trimming: 7 bases; junction bases outside the gene matches: 10. This CDR3 is built from 16 residues. The CDR3 nucleotides read TGTGCCAGCAGTTATCGACCCTTTGGGACAGGGAACATTCAGTACTTC. Translating gives CASSYRPFGTGNIQYF.

The V call is TRBV5-1, the J call TRBJ1-6; TRBD1 aligns across 7 bases. This CDR3 comprises 14 residues. Germline CDR1 reads SGHRS; CDR2 reads YFSETQ. With V trimmed by 4 bases and J by 7 bases, 5 bases remained unmatched. The CDR3 DNA is TGCGCCAGCAGCCCCGGACAGGAAAATTCACCCCTCCACTTT. Protein sequence: CASSPGQENSPLHF. Drawing the rest from reference TRBV5-1 and TRBJ1-6, the complete variable domain is KAGVTQTPRYLIKTRGQQVTLSCSPISGHRSVSWYQQTPGQGLQFLFEYFSETQRNKGNFPGRFSGRQFSNSRSEMNVSTLELGDSALYLCASSPGQENSPLHFGNGTRLTVT.

This clone appeared a few times. The gene calls are TRBV2 and TRBJ1-1, with D hard to call. Looked up from germline, CDR1 is SNHLY and CDR2 is FYNNEI. This CDR3 region has 12 residues. V was clipped by 2 bases and J by 11 bases, with 12 bases between them. The CDR3 loop reads CASSEHHIGAFF. DNA of the CDR3: TGTGCCAGCAGTGAACACCACATCGGGGCTTTCTTT.

This clone appeared a single time. The chain links TRBV4-1 to TRBJ2-1; 10 bases agree with TRBD2. The CDR3 is made up of 18 amino acids. Germline loops: CDR1 MGHRA, CDR2 YSYEKL. Unmatched junction bases numbered 12, after V lost 0 bases and J lost 7 bases. CDR3 sequence: CASSQDLAGAGFANEQFF. CDR3 DNA: TGCGCCAGCAGCCAAGATCTAGCGGGAGCAGGGTTTGCGAATGAGCAGTTCTTC.

The chain is built from TRBV6-6 and TRBJ2-2, with 8 bases matching TRBD2. The CDR3 has 15 amino acids. After removal of 5 bases from V and 6 bases from J, the junction contained 8 bases not matched to a gene. Per germline, CDR1 MNHNY and CDR2 SVGAGI (reference sequence). The DNA of the CDR3 is TGTGCCAGCAGTGCCAGCGGGAGTCCTCCCGGGGAGCTGTTTTTT. Residues: CASSASGSPPGELFF.

The rearrangement uses TRBV7-3 and TRBJ2-5, with 8 bases matching TRBD1. Germline V CDR1 and CDR2: SGHTA, FQGTGA. V shed 8 bases, J shed 4 bases, and the junction held 0 bases outside the gene matches. The CDR3 has 11 residues. The CDR3, as DNA: TGTGCCAGCGGGACAGGAGAGACCCAGTACTTC. Translating it yields CASGTGETQYF.

The J gene is TRBJ1-4, the V gene TRBV4-1, with 8 nucleotides matching TRBD1. The junction had 6 bases not matched to a gene; V was cut back by 0 bases and J by 3 bases. CDR1 is MGHRA and CDR2 is YSYEKL in the germline V gene. This CDR3 spans 17 amino acids. Here the CDR3 reads CASSQDGRGRPNEKLFF. The CDR3 DNA is TGCGCCAGCAGCCAAGACGGCAGGGGGCGCCCTAATGAAAAACTGTTTTTT.

This sequence joins TRBV11-2 and TRBJ2-3; 7 nucleotides agree with TRBD2. The CDR3 runs 15 residues. Germline trimming cut 4 bases from V and 2 bases from J; bases unmatched to any gene: 6. Germline assignment: CDR1 SGHAT and CDR2 FQNNGV. In DNA, the CDR3 is TGTGCCAGCAGCTCAAACGGGAGGACCACAGATACGCAGTATTTT. Residues: CASSSNGRTTDTQYF. Full variable domain (remainder filled in from reference TRBV11-2 and TRBJ2-3): EAGVAQSPRYKIIEKRQSVAFWCNPISGHATLYWYQQILGQGPKLLIQFQNNGVVDDSQLPKDRFSAERLKGVDSTLKIQPAKLEDSAVYLCASSSNGRTTDTQYFGPGTRLTVL.

The chain recombines TRBV27 with TRBJ2-1; 10 bases map to TRBD2. Germline CDR1 is MNHEY and CDR2 is SMNVEV (reference sequence). This CDR3 is 14 amino acids long. The ends lost 4 bases at V and 4 bases at J; junction bases unmatched: 1. The CDR3, as DNA: TGTGCCAGCAGTTGGACTAGCGGTTACAATGAGCAGTTCTTC. It yields the protein CASSWTSGYNEQFF.

For the CDR3, the DNA is TGTGCCAGCAGCATGGGGGGTCGGGATACGCAGTATTTT. Its protein is CASSMGGRDTQYF. The rearrangement joins TRBV7-8 to TRBJ2-3, with D possibly TRBD2 on 6 matching bases. From germline, CDR1 is SGHVS and CDR2 FQNEAQ. Trimming cost V 5 bases and J 6 bases, with 12 bases left between them. The CDR3 totals 13 residues.

The chain combines TRBV5-1 with TRBJ2-2; perhaps TRBD1 as D (5 bases). Germline V gene data show CDR1 as SGHRS and CDR2 as YFSETQ. The ends were cut back, 4 bases at V and 6 bases at J, with 16 bases in the middle. This CDR3 has 15 residues. CDR3: CASSGVTRVSGELFF. CDR3 coding DNA: TGCGCCAGCAGCGGGGTCACCAGGGTTTCCGGGGAGCTGTTTTTT.

The chain carries TRBV28 and TRBJ2-2; no clear D gene. This CDR3 region has 15 residues. Trimming removed 3 bases at V and 2 bases at J, with 10 bases between. Per germline, CDR1 MDHEN and CDR2 SYDVKM. Written as DNA, the CDR3 is TGTGCCAGCAGTTTGTCCAGTATTAACACCGGGGAGCTGTTTTTT. Amino acid sequence: CASSLSSINTGELFF. The full variable domain, rest sourced from reference TRBV28 and TRBJ2-2, is DVKVTQSSRYLVKRTGEKVFLECVQDMDHENMFWYRQDPGLGLRLIYFSYDVKMKEKGDIPEGYSVSREKKERFSLILESASTNQTSMYLCASSLSSINTGELFFGEGSRLTVL.

The sample holds one count of this clone. The V call is TRBV27, the J call TRBJ2-2, with 8 bases lining up with TRBD1. Per the germline V gene, CDR1 is MNHEY and CDR2 is SMNVEV (reference sequence). V lost 4 bases and J lost 5; bases outside the gene matches: 3. This CDR3 has 14 amino acids. The CDR3 region is CASSWDRRTGELFF. The CDR3 coding sequence is TGTGCCAGCAGTTGGGACAGGCGGACCGGGGAGCTGTTTTTT.

Turning to this clone: Other DNA variants within this sample encode the same CDR3. CDR3 protein: CASSLAGSYEQYF. CDR3 nucleotide sequence: TGTGCCAGCAGCTTAGCGGGATCGTACGAGCAGTACTTC. The chain combines TRBV11-2 with TRBJ2-7; a weak D match, TRBD2 (5 bases). From germline, CDR1 is SGHAT and CDR2 FQNNGV. The CDR3 length is 13 residues. Trimming cost V 1 base and J 4 bases, with 8 bases left between them.